This T cell receptor (beta chain) was sequenced for a study of graft-versus-host responses after intestinal transplantation. Study in general: Each of the recipients got a multivisceral, liver-intestinal, or isolated intestinal transplant.

Method: immunoSEQ multiplex PCR; TCRdb's copy keeps in-frame clones and lacks some. Among fewer than 9,500 clones listed, roughly 69% were seen once. V lost 1 base and J lost 0; bases outside the gene matches: 4. This CDR3 contains 16 residues. Germline values: CDR1 SGHVS, CDR2 FNYEAQ. Graft material was processed, releasing intraepithelial and lamina propria lymphocytes. Here the sequenced sample was ileum tissue, taken around 240 days after intestinal transplantation. This TCR derives from a human patient who received an intestinal transplant, so some T cells may come from the graft donor. The chain couples TRBV7-6 to TRBJ2-7; 9 nucleotides match TRBD1. CDR3 coding DNA: TGTGCCAGCAGCTTAGGGACAGGGGATAGCTCCTACGAGCAGTACTTC. This codes for CASSLGTGDSSYEQYF.